This TCR beta chain emerged from a study of CD8 T cells in ankylosing spondylitis (dated by TCRdb to the late 2010s). Regarding the study in general: The study set out to find disease-linked TCR variants by profiling T cell receptor beta repertoires in ankylosing spondylitis patients and healthy donors. The full study cohort comprised about 23 ankylosing spondylitis patients and over 95 healthy donors. Samples of peripheral blood were taken, and for ankylosing spondylitis patients, synovial fluid was collected as well.

This clonotype has at least ten counts. Its antigen is not yet known. No clone much larger than this one lies a single base away; base qualities are absent. CDR1 WSHSY and CDR2 SAAADI were looked up in the germline V gene. Including cysteine and phenylalanine, the CDR3 has 17 amino acids. The entry retains the CDR3 DNA only, 51 bases that are in frame from base 1. Trimmed from V: 2 bases; trimmed from J: 6 bases; junction bases lacking a gene match: 6. What the study reported, not specific to this receptor: A TCR beta motif made up of about eight highly homologous amino acid variants appeared to be characteristic of blood from ankylosing spondylitis patients. In peripheral blood, the disease-linked clones were found at relatively low frequencies and had a CD8+ phenotype. Significant enrichment of the disease-linked clones was reported in matched synovial fluid samples from ankylosing spondylitis patients. Some TCR beta motif variants had previously been reported in synovial fluid and blood of reactive arthritis patients, which suggested common disease-initiation mechanisms.

Sequencer: Illumina HiSeq 2500. TCR beta libraries were prepared by quantitative 5'-RACE with molecular barcodes. As for the original processing: Disease-linked TCR variants were identified with a new computational method built on a probabilistic model of VDJ rearrangement. TCRdb took the public reads, trimmed them with fastp at Q25, ran MiXCR for clone calling and kept in-frame beta chains. For every CDR3 protein sequence, its rows merge into one entry that carries the most common genes and DNA. What appears here as the V and J calls and clone size reflects TCRdb's work, not the paper's. For this sample there are 500,000 to 650,000 distinct CDR3 sequences; approximately 5% appear just once. The ten largest account for approximately 3.5% of the sample.

The TCR was taken from a male donor with ankylosing spondylitis. The sample comprised blood, either unsorted or a sorted T cell fraction (not recorded which). The receptor chain draws on TRBV10-2 and TRBJ2-1; TRBD2 lines up with 14 middle nucleotides. The encoded CDR3 is CASSERLAGGIVNEQFF. The DNA sequence reads TGCGCCAGCAGTGAGCGACTAGCGGGAGGGATTGTCAATGAGCAGTTCTTC.